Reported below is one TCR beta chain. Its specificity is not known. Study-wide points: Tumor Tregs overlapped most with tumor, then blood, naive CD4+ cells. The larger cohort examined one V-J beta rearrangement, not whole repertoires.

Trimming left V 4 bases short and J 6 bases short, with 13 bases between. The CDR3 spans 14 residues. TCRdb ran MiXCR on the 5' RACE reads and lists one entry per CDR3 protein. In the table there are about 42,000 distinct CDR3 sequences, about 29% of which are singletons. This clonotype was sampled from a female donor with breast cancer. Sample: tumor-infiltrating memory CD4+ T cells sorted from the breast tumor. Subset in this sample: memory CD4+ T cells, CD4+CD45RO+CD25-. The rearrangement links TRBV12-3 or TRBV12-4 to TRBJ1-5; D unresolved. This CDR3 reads CASSSLGVGQPQHF. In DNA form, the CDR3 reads TGTGCCAGCAGTTCCCTGGGCGTGGGTCAGCCCCAGCATTTT.